This T cell receptor beta chain was captured by sequencing in a study of blood T cell repertoires in COVID-19. Study in general: The samples span acute and convalescent COVID-19 from the United States, Italy and Spain. T cells, B-cell-depleted T cells, or PBMCs provided the cDNA or gDNA that served as material.

The CDR3 runs to 16 residues. Germline-derived CDR1 and CDR2 are MGHRA and YSYEKL. V lost 2 bases to trimming and J lost 0 bases, with 11 bases between them. Here immunoSEQ multiplex PCR was the method, and the copy in TCRdb shows in-frame clones only, minus some. Of approximately 50,000 clones in the sample, roughly 85% were seen once. Sequencing was performed on peripheral blood. The source of this sequence is a man aged 60-69 years with acute or convalescent COVID-19. The chain is built from TRBV4-1 and TRBJ2-1; the D is unclear. The CDR3 region is CASSQRHRSSYNEQFF. CDR3 nucleotide sequence: TGCGCCAGCAGCCAAAGGCACCGGAGCTCCTACAATGAGCAGTTCTTC.